The rows below give T cell receptor beta chains drawn from one sample of a study of cytomegalovirus exposure and HLA in healthy donors. Sequencing was performed with immunoSEQ multiplex PCR; in TCRdb, only in-frame clones are kept and a portion is missing. The profile shows about 260,000 clones, 80% to 95% of them singletons. The sequencing sample was made of PBMCs. Every receptor here comes from a woman in her 30s in good health and CMV-seronegative. CDR3s include the opening cysteine and the closing phenylalanine or tryptophan. D genes are given only for firm matches. Not all rows give a size; the values are once, few, many and, for expanded clones, a class.

J gene	clone size	D gene	V gene	CDR3 protein	CDR3 DNA
TRBJ1-2	-	-	TRBV28	CGARANYGYTF	TGTGGGGCCCGAGCTAACTATGGCTACACCTTC
TRBJ2-1	-	-	TRBV4-1	CASSQPTRHNEQFF	TGCGCCAGCAGCCAACCGACTAGGCACAATGAGCAGTTCTTC
TRBJ1-5	-	-	TRBV28	CASSLVAASNQPQHF	TGTGCCAGCAGTTTAGTCGCGGCTAGCAATCAGCCCCAGCATTTT
TRBJ2-5	-	-	TRBV19	CASSILGPTQETQYF	TGTGCCAGTAGTATCCTAGGGCCAACCCAAGAGACCCAGTACTTC
TRBJ2-5	-	-	TRBV30	CAWSVGGLRDETQYF	TGTGCCTGGAGTGTAGGGGGATTACGGGATGAGACCCAGTACTTC
TRBJ2-2	-	TRBD2	TRBV30	CATKGLAGGPKLFF	TGTGCCACCAAAGGTCTAGCGGGAGGGCCCAAGCTGTTTTTT
TRBJ2-3	-	-	TRBV5-1	CASSLVQGTDTQYF	TGCGCCAGCAGCTTGGTACAAGGCACAGATACGCAGTATTTT
TRBJ2-7	-	TRBD2	TRBV14	CASSLTGTSVLEQYF	TGTGCCAGCAGCCTAACCGGGACTAGCGTATTGGAGCAGTACTTC
TRBJ2-7	few	-	TRBV2	CASSDIGSYEQYF	TGTGCCAGCAGTGATATCGGATCCTACGAGCAGTACTTC
TRBJ1-1	-	-	TRBV4-3	CASSQASGEAFF	TGCGCCAGCAGCCAAGCGTCAGGTGAAGCTTTCTTT
TRBJ2-7	once	-	TRBV27	CASRGGGGTYEQYF	TGTGCCAGCAGGGGGGGTGGGGGGACCTACGAGCAGTACTTC
TRBJ2-3	-	TRBD2	TRBV18	CASSKTSGASTDTQYF	TGTGCCAGCTCAAAAACTAGCGGGGCTAGCACAGATACGCAGTATTTT
TRBJ2-7	-	TRBD2	TRBV19	CASSPSGRRSYEQYF	TGTGCCAGTAGCCCCAGCGGGAGGAGGTCCTACGAGCAGTACTTC
TRBJ2-5	-	TRBD2	TRBV5-5	CASSLSGGLAGGRPQETQYF	TGTGCCAGCAGCTTGTCCGGGGGACTAGCGGGAGGGCGGCCCCAAGAGACCCAGTACTTC
TRBJ1-3	-	-	TRBV5-1	CASSLAGYGNTIYF	TGCGCCAGCAGCTTGGCAGGGTATGGAAACACCATATATTTT
TRBJ2-3	-	TRBD2	TRBV7-2	CASSLGLAGGWGTDTQYF	TGTGCCAGCAGCCTAGGACTAGCGGGAGGATGGGGCACAGATACGCAGTATTTT
TRBJ2-2	-	-	TRBV5-4	CASSLYANTGELFF	TGTGCCAGCAGCTTGTATGCAAACACCGGGGAGCTGTTTTTT
TRBJ2-7	-	TRBD2	TRBV11-2	CASSQGLAAYEQYF	TGTGCCAGCAGCCAGGGACTAGCGGCTTACGAGCAGTACTTC
TRBJ2-7	-	-	TRBV7-9	CASSSLSAYEQYF	TGTGCCAGCAGCTCCCTTAGCGCCTACGAGCAGTACTTC
TRBJ2-1	-	-	TRBV28	CASSLQTGYNEQFF	TGTGCCAGCAGTCTCCAGACAGGTTACAATGAGCAGTTCTTC
TRBJ2-7	once	TRBD1	TRBV2	CASKNPETGTTYEQYF	TGTGCCAGCAAGAACCCCGAGACAGGGACAACCTACGAGCAGTACTTC
TRBJ2-3	-	-	TRBV29-1	CSVDPISGTSTDTQYF	TGCAGCGTTGATCCGATTTCCGGGACTAGCACAGATACGCAGTATTTT
TRBJ2-1	once	-	TRBV5-5	CASSLSKWGNEQFF	TGTGCCAGCAGCTTGAGTAAGTGGGGAAATGAGCAGTTCTTC
TRBJ2-3	-	-	TRBV29-1	CSALDGHTDTQYF	TGCAGCGCCCTGGACGGGCACACAGATACGCAGTATTTT
TRBJ1-2	-	-	TRBV7-9	CASSLASRQAPYGYTF	TGTGCCAGCAGCTTAGCTTCCCGACAGGCGCCCTATGGCTACACCTTC
TRBJ1-5	once	-	TRBV27	CASGESGNQPQHF	TGTGCCAGTGGTGAGTCAGGGAATCAGCCCCAGCATTTT
TRBJ1-2	-	-	TRBV19	CASSIGTPANYGYTF	TGTGCCAGTAGTATTGGGACACCTGCTAACTATGGCTACACCTTC
TRBJ2-1	-	-	TRBV7-6	CASTQGIRGPSSYNEQFF	TGTGCCAGCACCCAGGGGATACGGGGCCCGAGCTCCTACAATGAGCAGTTCTTC
TRBJ2-1	-	-	TRBV13	CASSLAGGSEQFF	TGTGCCAGCAGCTTAGCCGGGGGTAGTGAGCAGTTCTTC
TRBJ1-3	-	TRBD1	TRBV28	CASSSPSTGSGNTIYF	TGTGCCAGCAGTTCCCCCTCGACAGGGTCTGGAAACACCATATATTTT
TRBJ1-5	-	-	TRBV6-6	CASSYRAGRNQPQHF	TGTGCCAGCAGTTACAGAGCCGGTCGCAATCAGCCCCAGCATTTT
TRBJ1-4	few	TRBD1	TRBV7-8	CASSDTGGEEKLFF	TGTGCCAGCAGCGATACAGGGGGCGAGGAAAAACTGTTTTTT
TRBJ2-5	once	-	TRBV4-3	CASSQGGAGETQYF	TGCGCCAGCAGCCAAGGGGGCGCCGGGGAGACCCAGTACTTC
TRBJ2-7	-	-	TRBV5-1	CASSSYSGYEQYF	TGCGCCAGCAGCAGTTACAGTGGGTACGAGCAGTACTTC
TRBJ2-7	-	-	TRBV5-6	CASSFYGGLYEQYF	TGTGCCAGCAGCTTTTACGGGGGGCTATACGAGCAGTACTTC
TRBJ2-1	few	-	TRBV14	CASSQEQGAGSYNEQFF	TGTGCCAGCAGCCAAGAACAGGGAGCGGGCTCCTACAATGAGCAGTTCTTC
TRBJ2-1	-	TRBD1	TRBV27	CASSLGQGAGEQFF	TGTGCCAGCAGTTTGGGTCAGGGGGCTGGAGAGCAGTTCTTC
TRBJ2-7	-	-	TRBV27	CASSLVYEVREQYF	TGTGCCAGCAGTTTAGTTTACGAGGTCCGCGAGCAGTACTTC
TRBJ2-2	-	-	TRBV2	CASSPRAANTGELFF	TGTGCCAGCTCCCCAAGGGCGGCGAACACCGGGGAGCTGTTTTTT
TRBJ2-2	-	-	TRBV27	CASSSGLNTGELFF	TGTGCCAGCAGTTCGGGACTTAACACCGGGGAGCTGTTTTTT
TRBJ1-1	-	-	TRBV6-5	CASSTGRENTEAFF	TGTGCCAGCAGCACGGGCAGGGAGAACACTGAAGCTTTCTTT
TRBJ2-1	-	TRBD2	TRBV4-3	CASSQDGSGRSEQFF	TGCGCCAGCAGCCAAGATGGTAGCGGGAGGTCTGAGCAGTTCTTC
TRBJ1-2	-	-	TRBV7-2	CASSFFQGNGYTF	TGTGCCAGCAGCTTCTTTCAGGGGAATGGCTACACCTTC
TRBJ2-3	-	TRBD2	TRBV6-1	CASILLAGGGDTQYF	TGTGCCAGCATTTTATTAGCGGGAGGTGGAGATACGCAGTATTTT
TRBJ2-7	once	TRBD2	TRBV15	CATSVIAGSYEQYF	TGTGCCACCAGCGTGATAGCGGGTTCGTACGAGCAGTACTTC
TRBJ2-2	once	TRBD1	TRBV7-6	CASSFWTGSGELFF	TGTGCCAGCAGCTTTTGGACAGGCTCCGGGGAGCTGTTTTTT
TRBJ2-2	-	TRBD1	TRBV29-1	CSVVAGGTGELFF	TGCAGCGTTGTGGCAGGGGGCACCGGGGAGCTGTTTTTT
TRBJ2-7	-	TRBD1	TRBV27	CASSPTTGSFYEQYF	TGTGCCAGCAGCCCGACGACAGGGTCTTTTTACGAGCAGTACTTC
TRBJ1-5	few	-	TRBV6-6	CASSFIQGGNQPQHF	TGTGCCAGCAGTTTTATACAGGGAGGCAATCAGCCCCAGCATTTT
TRBJ1-1	-	-	TRBV23-1	CASSLEAFF	TGCGCCAGCAGTCTAGAGGCTTTCTTT
TRBJ1-2	few	TRBD1	TRBV6-4	CASSEGTGGFYGYTF	TGTGCCAGCAGTGAGGGGACAGGGGGATTTTATGGCTACACCTTC
TRBJ2-3	-	-	TRBV27	CASTRGGVGTDTQYF	TGTGCCAGCACCCGAGGGGGTGTCGGCACAGATACGCAGTATTTT
TRBJ2-5	-	TRBD1	TRBV11-2	CASSSRETGVYETQYF	TGTGCCAGCAGCTCGAGAGAGACAGGGGTGTACGAGACCCAGTACTTC
TRBJ2-1	once	TRBD2	TRBV7-9	CASSPEGRGLASGEQFF	TGTGCCAGCAGCCCCGAGGGTAGGGGACTAGCGTCGGGTGAGCAGTTCTTC
TRBJ2-1	-	TRBD2	TRBV11-3	CASSRTSGYNEQFF	TGTGCCAGCAGCCGGACTAGCGGTTACAATGAGCAGTTCTTC
TRBJ2-1	-	TRBD2	TRBV5-1	CASSLVLSAGGWHEQFF	TGCGCCAGCAGCTTGGTTTTGTCGGCGGGAGGATGGCATGAGCAGTTCTTC